Listed here are 29 T cell receptor beta chains from one sample, sequenced in a study of identical twins. Each CDR3 protein gets one entry after TCRdb re-called the 5' RACE reads with MiXCR. The top ten hold roughly 3.1% of the sample, which has roughly 230,000 distinct CDR3 sequences, approximately 8.3% seen once. The same data also contributed to another study, on yellow fever vaccine responses in identical twins.

Sequencing was done on a sample of CD8+ T cells sorted from blood. The receptors derive from a woman in her late teens or twenties in good health.

The chain recombines TRBV29-1 with TRBJ2-3, with D possibly matching TRBD1 (5 bases). CDR1 is SQVTM and CDR2 is ANQGSEA in the germline V gene. CDR3 length: 13 residues. Deletions cut 6 bases from V and 1 base from J, with 11 bases between. CDR3 amino acids: CSVDGARTDTQYF. DNA for the CDR3: TGCAGCGTCGATGGGGCCCGCACAGATACGCAGTATTTT.

The V and J genes are TRBV27 and TRBJ2-1, with D maybe TRBD1 (5 bases). Germline CDR1 MNHEY, CDR2 SMNVEV (reference sequence). Between the trimmed V and J ends, which lost 6 bases and 5 bases, there was a span of 17 bases. The CDR3 spans 15 residues. CDR3 coding DNA: TGTGCCAGCAGGGATGCAGGGCCATATGACAATGAGCAGTTCTTC. It encodes CASRDAGPYDNEQFF.

In this sample, this clonotype turned up a few times. The genes are TRBV7-2 and TRBJ2-5; no definite D call. The V end was cut by 2 bases, the J end by 3 bases, with 16 bases between. The CDR3 is 16 amino acids. Germline CDR1 SGHTA, CDR2 FQGNSA. CDR3 amino acids: CASSLYMGGVEETQYF. The CDR3 nucleotides are TGTGCCAGCAGCTTATATATGGGCGGTGTGGAAGAGACCCAGTACTTC. The full variable domain, rest sourced from reference TRBV7-2 and TRBJ2-5, is GAGVSQSPSNKVTEKGKDVELRCDPISGHTALYWYRQSLGQGLEFLIYFQGNSAPDKSGLPSDRFSAERTGGSVSTLTIQRTQQEDSAVYLCASSLYMGGVEETQYFGPGTRLLVL.

This clonotype was observed a few times. The rearrangement joins TRBV29-1 to TRBJ2-5, with 8 bases identical to TRBD1. The CDR3 consists of 12 residues. Per germline, CDR1 SQVTM and CDR2 ANQGSEA. Trimming removed 7 bases from V and 1 base from J; junction bases left unmatched: 2. In DNA, the CDR3 is TGCAGCGGGACAGGGTTCCAAGAGACCCAGTACTTC. This encodes CSGTGFQETQYF.

The rearrangement uses TRBV23-1 and TRBJ2-2; TRBD2 might be the D (5 bases). TRBV23-1 is filed as an ORF, its function uncertain. The CDR3 contains 15 residues. V gave up 2 bases and J gave up 1 base, with 8 bases separating them. The CDR3 spells CASSQLRGNTGELFF. The CDR3 DNA follows: TGCGCCAGCAGTCAACTTCGGGGGAACACCGGGGAGCTGTTTTTT.

This clonotype was picked up many times. The chain uses TRBV28 and TRBJ2-4; D might be TRBD1 or TRBD2, each matching 5 bases. The ends were cut back, 5 bases at V and 8 bases at J, with 13 bases in the middle. Germline CDR1 and CDR2: MDHEN and SYDVKM. CDR3 size: 13 residues. CDR3 sequence: CASSTTTGHIQYF. In DNA, the CDR3 is TGTGCCAGCAGTACCACTACGGGGCACATTCAGTACTTC.

The V gene is TRBV7-8, the J gene TRBJ2-7, with D possibly matching TRBD1 (5 bases). Trimming stripped 2 bases from V and 7 bases from J, with 15 bases between. The CDR3 is made up of 14 amino acids. In germline, CDR1 is SGHVS, CDR2 FQNEAQ. The CDR3 sequence is CASSLLADNWEQYF. CDR3 sequence (DNA): TGTGCCAGCAGCTTACTGGCGGACAACTGGGAGCAGTACTTC. Full variable domain (missing parts from reference TRBV7-8 and TRBJ2-7): GAGVSQSPRYKVAKRGQDVALRCDPISGHVSLFWYQQALGQGPEFLTYFQNEAQLDKSGLPSDRFFAERPEGSVSTLKIQRTQQEDSAVYLCASSLLADNWEQYFGPGTRLTVT.

The chain combines TRBV9 with TRBJ2-7; TRBD1 matches 8 bases. There are 13 residues in the CDR3. Trimming cost V 5 bases and J 7 bases; bases outside gene matches: 8. Germline CDR1 is SGDLS and CDR2 is YYNGEE. The CDR3: CASSTTGVGEQYF. Written as DNA, the CDR3 is TGTGCCAGCAGTACGACAGGGGTTGGGGAGCAGTACTTC.

The CDR3 sequence: CASSYFGTDNSPLHF. The CDR3 nucleotides read TGTGCCAGCAGTTATTTCGGGACGGACAATTCACCCCTCCACTTT. The gene calls are TRBV6-2 or TRBV6-3 and TRBJ1-6, with D possibly being TRBD1 (5 bases). Trimming stripped 3 bases from V and 7 bases from J, with 13 bases between. Per germline, CDR1 MNHEY and CDR2 SVGEGT. CDR3 length: 15 amino acids.

For the CDR3, the DNA is TGTGCCGGTACCTTTAGGGTTTACGAGCAGTACTTC. It codes for CAGTFRVYEQYF. The chain joins TRBV30 to TRBJ2-7, with D uncertain. The V end was cut by 8 bases, the J end by 4 bases, with 15 bases between. The CDR3 extends over 12 amino acids. CDR1 and CDR2 (germline): GTSNPN, SVGIG (reference sequence).

This clonotype was picked up a small number of times. The rearrangement joins TRBV28 to TRBJ2-3; 9 bases fit TRBD2. Germline values: CDR1 MDHEN, CDR2 SYDVKM. CDR3 size: 15 residues. Trimming cost V 6 bases and J 7 bases; bases outside gene matches: 11. The CDR3 DNA reads as TGTGCCAGCAGCAGGTGGCGGGGGGGCATAAATACGCAGTATTTT. The encoded protein is CASSRWRGGINTQYF.

The chain joins TRBV29-1 to TRBJ1-1; D gene uncertain. The CDR3 has 10 residues. With 7 bases removed from V and 7 bases from J, the gap between germline ends came to 10 bases. Per germline, CDR1 SQVTM and CDR2 ANQGSEA. For the CDR3, the DNA is TGCAGCGGCGGTCTGGATGAAGCTTTCTTT. This gives the protein CSGGLDEAFF. Full variable domain (missing parts from reference TRBV29-1 and TRBJ1-1): SAVISQKPSRDICQRGTSLTIQCQVDSQVTMMFWYRQQPGQSLTLIATANQGSEATYESGFVIDKFPISRPNLTFSTLTVSNMSPEDSSIYLCSGGLDEAFFGQGTRLTVV.

This clonotype was recorded many times. The chain carries TRBV11-2 and TRBJ1-5; 11 nucleotides align to TRBD1. This CDR3 spans 21 amino acids. J lost 2 bases, V lost 3 bases, and 18 bases had no gene match. In germline, CDR1 is SGHAT, CDR2 FQNNGV. CDR3 DNA: TGTGCCAGCAGCTTTTTGGAGCTGGACAGGGGGCTCCGAGTGCGCAATCAGCCCCAGCATTTT. Its translation is CASSFLELDRGLRVRNQPQHF.

This clonotype turned up a few times. This chain uses TRBV11-2 with TRBJ2-1; 9 positions agree with TRBD2. The J segment lost 3 bases and the V segment lost 2 bases, leaving 5 bases of the junction unmatched. The CDR3 extends over 16 amino acids. Germline CDR1 SGHAT, CDR2 FQNNGV. This CDR3 is CASSLNTLAGYNEQFF. The CDR3 DNA is TGTGCCAGCAGCTTAAATACACTAGCGGGCTACAATGAGCAGTTCTTC.

The sample holds a few counts of this clonotype. This chain joins TRBV20-1 and TRBJ1-2; D is perhaps TRBD1 (5 bases). Trimming pared 0 bases from V and 0 bases from J, leaving 14 bases between. Germline V gene data show CDR1 as DFQATT and CDR2 as SNEGSKA (reference sequence). The CDR3 is made up of 16 amino acids. The CDR3 DNA sequence: TGCAGTGCTAGAGATGGGGCTGGCGGAACTAACTATGGCTACACCTTC. It is translated as CSARDGAGGTNYGYTF.

The chain employs TRBV11-2 and TRBJ2-2, with D possibly matching TRBD2 (7 bases). The germline V and J ends were trimmed by 4 bases and 3 bases, with 18 bases remaining between them. Germline lookup yields CDR1 SGHAT and CDR2 FQNNGV. CDR3 length equals 17 residues. CDR3 sequence (DNA): TGTGCCAGCAGCTCAACGGGGGGCAGACTTCACACCGGGGAGCTGTTTTTT. Translating it yields CASSSTGGRLHTGELFF.

The chain joins TRBV11-2 to TRBJ2-5; 10 bases agree with TRBD2. Germline V gene data show CDR1 as SGHAT and CDR2 as FQNNGV. With V trimmed by 3 bases and J by 4 bases, 5 bases remained unmatched. The CDR3 loop spans 15 amino acids. CDR3 sequence: CASSLGLAFGETQYF. The CDR3 DNA reads TGTGCCAGCAGCTTGGGACTAGCGTTTGGAGAGACCCAGTACTTC. Based on the CDR3 plus reference TRBV11-2 and TRBJ2-5, the full variable domain is EAGVAQSPRYKIIEKRQSVAFWCNPISGHATLYWYQQILGQGPKLLIQFQNNGVVDDSQLPKDRFSAERLKGVDSTLKIQPAKLEDSAVYLCASSLGLAFGETQYFGPGTRLLVL.

This clonotype was seen at least ten times. J is TRBJ2-1 and V is TRBV29-1; D unresolved. CDR3 length: 17 amino acids. V was trimmed by 7 bases and J by 4 bases, leaving 26 bases between them. Germline CDR1 is SQVTM and CDR2 is ANQGSEA. CDR3 nucleotide sequence: TGCAGCGCCACGACCGTATTCAGGTCCCCTCATTACAATGAGCAGTTCTTC. Protein sequence: CSATTVFRSPHYNEQFF.

This clonotype was counted only a few times. The CDR3 bases are TGTGCCAGCAGTTACTCGGATGTTTACGAGCAGTACTTC. It translates to CASSYSDVYEQYF. The chain employs TRBV6-2 or TRBV6-3 and TRBJ2-7; D is ambiguous. This CDR3 spans 13 amino acids. The germline gives CDR1 MNHEY, CDR2 SVGEGT. Trimming pared 0 bases from V and 4 bases from J, leaving 7 bases between.

The genes are TRBV7-9 and TRBJ2-1; no clear D gene. The V gene's germline CDR1 is SEHNR and CDR2 FQNEAQ (reference sequence). The CDR3 has 14 amino acids. V was shortened by 5 bases and J by 6 bases, with 14 bases between the two germline ends. The CDR3 DNA sequence: TGTGCCAGCAGCCTCGACGAAGGATTCAATGAGCAGTTCTTC. Its translation: CASSLDEGFNEQFF.

The sample holds many counts of this clonotype. The chain employs TRBV29-1 and TRBJ2-7; tentative D call: TRBD1 (6 bases). The V end was cut by 7 bases, the J end by 2 bases, with 12 bases between. The germline V gene encodes CDR1 SQVTM and CDR2 ANQGSEA. The CDR3 sequence is 12 residues long. Written as DNA, the CDR3 is TGCAGCGCAAAGGACAGAGCCTACGAGCAGTACTTC. Amino acids: CSAKDRAYEQYF.

V and J are TRBV14 and TRBJ1-3; the D is unclear. V lost 2 bases and J lost 7, with 12 bases in between. Per the germline V gene, CDR1 is SGHDN and CDR2 is FVKESK. The CDR3 is 14 amino acids. In nucleotides, the CDR3 is TGTGCCAGCAGCCAAAGGTTACCGCGGAACACCATATATTTT. Translating gives CASSQRLPRNTIYF.

This clonotype has at least ten counts. The chain is built from TRBV10-1 and TRBJ2-3; D is unresolved. The CDR3 runs to 14 residues. Trimming cost V 5 bases and J 6 bases, with 15 bases left between them. In germline, CDR1 is WNHNN, CDR2 SYGVQD (reference sequence). CDR3 region: CASSHITLADTQYF. The CDR3 nucleotides read TGCGCCAGCAGTCATATCACGCTTGCGGATACGCAGTATTTT.

The rearrangement joins TRBV2 to TRBJ2-7; 9 bases align to TRBD2. CDR3 size: 16 residues. The germline CDR1 and CDR2 sequences are SNHLY and FYNNEI. J gave up 0 bases and V 6 bases, and 9 bases lay outside the gene matches. For the CDR3, the DNA is TGTGCCAGCAGCCCCGGACTAGCGACTCACTCCTACGAGCAGTACTTC. Its protein is CASSPGLATHSYEQYF. The variable domain in full, completed from reference TRBV2 and TRBJ2-7, reads EPEVTQTPSHQVTQMGQEVILRCVPISNHLYFYWYRQILGQKVEFLVSFYNNEISEKSEIFDDQFSVERPDGSNFTLKIRSTKLEDSAMYFCASSPGLATHSYEQYFGPGTRLTVT.

The chain links TRBV27 to TRBJ2-7; D may be TRBD2 (6 bases). The V end lost 5 bases, the J end lost 5 bases, and 22 bases lay between the germline ends. CDR3 size: 16 residues. Germline loops: CDR1 MNHEY, CDR2 SMNVEV (reference sequence). CDR3 sequence (DNA): TGTGCCAGCAGTCCCCCCGGGAGACGTCGCACACACGAGCAGTACTTC. The encoded protein is CASSPPGRRRTHEQYF.

J is TRBJ2-1 and V is TRBV28, with 13 bases matching TRBD2. The V and J ends lost 9 bases and 1 base, in that order; junction bases with no gene match: 9. The germline V gene has CDR1 MDHEN and CDR2 SYDVKM. This CDR3 spans 17 amino acids. For the CDR3, the DNA is TGTGCCAGGACCCACGGACTAGCGGGAGTGTCCTACAATGAGCAGTTCTTC. Encoded protein: CARTHGLAGVSYNEQFF.

The sample holds a few counts of this clonotype. The rearrangement links TRBV11-1 to TRBJ2-7; 8 nucleotides align to TRBD1. This CDR3 comprises 15 residues. The J segment lost 5 bases and the V segment lost 1 base, leaving 7 bases of the junction unmatched. Germline V CDR1 and CDR2: SGHAT, FQDESV (reference sequence). CDR3 loop: CASSLEVRGRDEQYF. DNA for the CDR3: TGTGCCAGCAGCTTAGAGGTCAGGGGGCGCGACGAGCAGTACTTC.

Comments on this clonotype: A much larger clone differs from this one at a single base, so this may be a read error. The CDR3 loop is CSARGGNRVYEQYF. As DNA, the CDR3 is TGCAGTGCTAGAGGTGGGAACAGGGTCTACGAGCAGTACTTC. This chain uses TRBV20-1 with TRBJ2-7; maybe TRBD1 (6 bases). V lost 1 base to trimming and J lost 3 bases, with 13 bases between them. Germline assignment: CDR1 DFQATT and CDR2 SNEGSKA (reference sequence). CDR3 length: 14 amino acids.

In this sample, this clonotype turned up a few times. V gene TRBV12-3 or TRBV12-4 combines with J gene TRBJ2-3, with a weak D call TRBD1 (5 bases). The CDR3 length is 15 residues. Trimming pared 3 bases from V and 0 bases from J, leaving 10 bases between. The CDR3 sequence is CASSLAGPSTDTQYF. CDR3 DNA: TGTGCCAGCAGTTTGGCAGGGCCTAGCACAGATACGCAGTATTTT.